One sample yielded the 26 T cell receptor beta chains listed below, sequenced in a study of Ad26.COV2.S vaccination and SARS-CoV-2 variants. The repertoire was sequenced with immunoSEQ multiplex PCR; TCRdb's copy has only in-frame clones and lacks some. In the table there are approximately 480,000 clones, around 90% of which are singletons. Treatment indicated: around 19 received Ad26.COV2.S at low or high dose, single or two shots; about 5 received placebo; per-sample allocation not given. The samples were gathered on day 63 after the first injection of vaccine or placebo. The sequences come from peripheral blood, collected in a trial of Ad26.COV2.S vaccine versus placebo. Source of these receptors: a person aged 18-65 years who received the Ad26.COV2.S COVID-19 vaccine or a placebo.

The chain uses TRBV19 and TRBJ1-5; D unresolved. Germline loops: CDR1 LNHDA, CDR2 SQIVND (reference sequence). V dropped 5 bases and J dropped 2 bases, with 10 bases sitting between them. This CDR3 comprises 14 residues. CDR3 bases: TGTGCCAGTAGTTCGGGGTCGGGCAATCAGCCCCAGCATTTT. Translating it yields CASSSGSGNQPQHF.

A few counts support this clone. For the CDR3, the DNA is TGTGCCAGCAGTTGGGGAGGGACAGGGACGAATTCACCCCTCCACTTT. Protein sequence: CASSWGGTGTNSPLHF. The chain combines TRBV6-5 with TRBJ1-6; TRBD1 agrees at 9 bases. Germline CDR1 reads MNHEY; CDR2 reads SVGAGI. The junction had 8 bases not matched to a gene; V was cut back by 4 bases and J by 7 bases. This CDR3 has 16 amino acids.

A single count supports this clone. J is TRBJ2-5 and V is TRBV3-1 (or the pseudogene TRBV3-2); the D gene is possibly TRBD1 (6 bases). The CDR3 is 15 residues long. The germline V and J ends were trimmed by 4 bases and 5 bases, with 17 bases remaining between them. The V gene's germline CDR1 is LGHDT and CDR2 YNNKEL (reference sequence). Here the CDR3 reads CASSRTGQREETQYF. The CDR3 DNA sequence: TGTGCCAGCAGCCGGACCGGACAGCGAGAGGAGACCCAGTACTTC.

The chain recombines TRBV28 with TRBJ2-1; 12 bases fit TRBD2. V shed 9 bases and J 8 bases; nucleotides not matched to a gene: 20. Germline V gene sequence: CDR1 MDHEN, CDR2 SYDVKM. The CDR3 is 18 residues long. CDR3 protein: CASFGGASGRAFFDEQFF. The CDR3 DNA is TGTGCCAGTTTCGGCGGGGCTAGCGGGAGGGCCTTCTTCGATGAGCAGTTCTTC.

CDR3 sequence (DNA): TGTGCCAGCAGCTCACAGGGGTTTAGCACAGATACGCAGTATTTT. Translating it yields CASSSQGFSTDTQYF. J is TRBJ2-3 and V is TRBV7-3, with TRBD1 matching 7 bases. The CDR3 spans 15 residues. Germline V CDR1 and CDR2: SGHTA, FQGTGA. V shed 4 bases and J 0 bases; nucleotides not matched to a gene: 4.

The V gene is TRBV30, the J gene TRBJ2-1; 7 nucleotides agree with TRBD2. The J segment lost 7 bases and the V segment lost 0 bases, leaving 12 bases of the junction unmatched. CDR1 is GTSNPN and CDR2 is SVGIG in the germline V gene (reference sequence). This CDR3 is built from 16 residues. CDR3 sequence (DNA): TGTGCCTGGAGTGTACGCGGGGGAGGGCCGGGGAATGAGCAGTTCTTC. Translating it yields CAWSVRGGGPGNEQFF.

The rearrangement joins TRBV30 to TRBJ1-5, with D possibly matching TRBD1 (6 bases). The CDR3 is 13 amino acids. The germline gives CDR1 GTSNPN, CDR2 SVGIG (reference sequence). V gave up 3 bases and J gave up 3 bases, with 9 bases separating them. The CDR3: CAWRDRHNQPQHF. The DNA for the CDR3 is TGTGCCTGGAGGGACAGACACAATCAGCCCCAGCATTTT.

This chain uses TRBV24-1 with TRBJ1-4, with 8 bases lining up with TRBD1. Germline V gene lookup returns CDR1 KGHDR and CDR2 SFDVKD. Germline trimming cut 5 bases from V and 0 bases from J; bases unmatched to any gene: 7. CDR3 length: 17 residues. The CDR3: CATSAGTGYATNEKLFF. The CDR3 DNA reads TGTGCCACCAGTGCGGGGACAGGATATGCAACTAATGAAAAACTGTTTTTT.

The gene calls are TRBV21-1 and TRBJ2-7; TRBD1, the table's D call, was not compared with the DNA. TRBV21-1 is tagged as a pseudogene. The CDR3 is 20 amino acids. The CDR3 DNA reads as TGTGCCAGCAGCAATAAATCTTTGGCGATGCAGACAGGGAACGACTACGAGCAGTACTTC. Its protein is CASSNKSLAMQTGNDYEQYF.

V is TRBV6-5 and J is TRBJ1-4; D is undetermined. This CDR3 is 13 amino acids long. Per germline, CDR1 MNHEY and CDR2 SVGAGI. Between the trimmed V and J ends, which lost 0 bases and 7 bases, there was a span of 6 bases. This chain's CDR3 is CASSYSNSEKLFF. The CDR3 DNA is TGTGCCAGCAGTTACTCGAATTCTGAAAAACTGTTTTTT.

J is TRBJ1-3 and V is TRBV18; 8 nucleotides line up with TRBD1. Germline CDR1 KGHSH, CDR2 LQKENI. After removal of 2 bases from V and 0 bases from J, the junction contained 6 bases not matched to a gene. This CDR3 has 17 amino acids. CDR3 protein: CASSPGTGVHSGNTIYF. The CDR3 DNA sequence: TGTGCCAGCTCACCAGGGACAGGAGTACACTCTGGAAACACCATATATTTT.

The chain has TRBV30 and TRBJ2-1; D is possibly TRBD1 or TRBD2 (7 bases each). Germline CDR1 and CDR2: GTSNPN and SVGIG (reference sequence). The CDR3 contains 17 residues. With 1 base removed from V and 4 bases from J, the gap between germline ends came to 20 bases. CDR3 sequence: CAWSGPGAGGVYNEQFF. CDR3 coding DNA: TGTGCCTGGAGTGGGCCAGGGGCAGGGGGGGTGTACAATGAGCAGTTCTTC.

This sequence joins TRBV6-4 and TRBJ2-3, with 8 bases lining up with TRBD1. This CDR3 has 14 residues. Losses at the gene ends were 6 bases for V and 5 bases for J; bases not matched to a gene: 7. Germline values: CDR1 MRHNA, CDR2 SNTAGT. CDR3 protein: CASSGQGRGDTQYF. The CDR3 DNA sequence: TGTGCCAGCAGCGGACAGGGCCGGGGAGATACGCAGTATTTT.

This chain connects TRBV9 to TRBJ2-1, with 13 bases fitting TRBD2. V shed 4 bases and J 9 bases; nucleotides not matched to a gene: 7. There are 15 residues in the CDR3. Germline V gene sequence: CDR1 SGDLS, CDR2 YYNGEE. The CDR3 spells CASSSLAGGPGEQFF. The CDR3 bases are TGTGCCAGCAGCTCACTAGCGGGAGGGCCCGGTGAGCAGTTCTTC.

V usage is TRBV6-1 and J usage is TRBJ1-4, with a tentative D call TRBD1 (5 bases). The CDR3 covers 14 residues. Germline loops: CDR1 MNHNS, CDR2 SASEGT. Deletions cut 3 bases from V and 8 bases from J, with 13 bases between. The chain's CDR3 is CASSDGPGGEKLFF. The DNA for the CDR3 is TGTGCCAGCAGTGACGGTCCGGGGGGGGAAAAACTGTTTTTT.

The chain is built from TRBV28 and TRBJ2-6; D remains unclear. CDR3 size: 15 residues. V lost 5 bases and J lost 2, with 10 bases in between. Germline CDR1 is MDHEN and CDR2 is SYDVKM. The CDR3 DNA reads TGTGCCAGCAGTATATTCCTCCCTGGGGCCAACGTCCTGACTTTC. Translation gives CASSIFLPGANVLTF.

The chain uses TRBV30 and TRBJ2-1, with D perhaps assigned TRBD1 or TRBD2 (5 bases each). V dropped 5 bases and J dropped 4 bases, with 6 bases sitting between them. Germline values: CDR1 GTSNPN, CDR2 SVGIG (reference sequence). The CDR3 sequence is 11 residues long. The CDR3 is CAWGGYNEQFF. In nucleotides, the CDR3 is TGTGCCTGGGGGGGATACAATGAGCAGTTCTTC.

The V gene is TRBV5-8, the J gene TRBJ2-1, with TRBD2 matching over 15 bases. CDR3 length: 18 residues. Germline V gene lookup returns CDR1 SGHTS and CDR2 YDEGEE. The trim removed 2 bases at V and 0 bases at J, leaving 3 bases unmatched. CDR3 DNA: TGTGCCAGCAGCTTAGGACTAGCGGGAGGGTTCTCCTACAATGAGCAGTTCTTC. Amino acid sequence: CASSLGLAGGFSYNEQFF.

The chain carries TRBV19 and TRBJ1-2; 7 nucleotides line up with TRBD1. CDR1 LNHDA and CDR2 SQIVND come from the germline V gene (reference sequence). The length of the CDR3 is 16 residues. V shed 4 bases and J 6 bases; nucleotides not matched to a gene: 14. CDR3 nucleotides: TGTGCCAGTAGTAAGACAGGGATGGGACCTGCGGATGGCTACACCTTC. Protein: CASSKTGMGPADGYTF.

The genes are TRBV5-4 and TRBJ1-1; no clear D. CDR1 SGHNT and CDR2 YYREEE come from the germline V gene (reference sequence). The CDR3 is made up of 13 amino acids. V shed 0 bases and J shed 10 bases, with 13 bases lying between them. For the CDR3, the DNA is TGTGCCAGCAGCTTGGGGCCCCGTGGGAGAGCTTTCTTT. It encodes CASSLGPRGRAFF. Full variable domain (outside the CDR3, taken from reference TRBV5-4 and TRBJ1-1): ETGVTQSPTHLIKTRGQQVTLRCSSQSGHNTVSWYQQALGQGPQFIFQYYREEENGRGNFPPRFSGLQFPNYSSELNVNALELDDSALYLCASSLGPRGRAFFGQGTRLTVV.

This clone has ten or more counts. The chain links TRBV30 to TRBJ1-1; D not certain. Germline assignment: CDR1 GTSNPN and CDR2 SVGIG (reference sequence). Trimming pared 4 bases from V and 2 bases from J, leaving 5 bases between. The length of the CDR3 is 11 residues. The CDR3, as DNA: TGTGCCTGGATTGGTAACACTGAAGCTTTCTTT. Protein: CAWIGNTEAFF.

This clone was seen more than once but under ten times. V is TRBV9 and J is TRBJ2-7, with TRBD1 matching 7 bases. Germline trimming cut 4 bases from V and 7 bases from J; bases unmatched to any gene: 8. The CDR3 is 13 amino acids. The germline CDR1 and CDR2 sequences are SGDLS and YYNGEE. CDR3 loop: CASSQTGYGEQYF. The DNA of the CDR3 is TGTGCCAGCAGCCAGACAGGGTATGGGGAGCAGTACTTC.

V is TRBV12-3 or TRBV12-4 and J is TRBJ2-1, with a weak D call TRBD2 (6 bases). This CDR3 is built from 12 residues. V was trimmed by 1 base and J by 9 bases, leaving 7 bases between them. The CDR3 protein is CASSLVSGEQFF. For the CDR3, the DNA is TGTGCCAGCAGTTTAGTTAGCGGTGAGCAGTTCTTC.

The chain uses TRBV3-1 (or the pseudogene TRBV3-2) and TRBJ1-3, with unresolved D. Trimming took off 4 bases at V and 4 bases at J, with 14 bases between the two ends. The CDR3 runs 15 residues. The germline gives CDR1 LGHDT, CDR2 YNNKEL (reference sequence). The CDR3 protein is CASSRGYLLGNTIYF. CDR3 sequence (DNA): TGTGCCAGCAGCCGGGGTTACTTGCTAGGAAACACCATATATTTT.

The V and J genes are TRBV19 and TRBJ2-1; 10 bases are a match to TRBD1. This CDR3 is 15 amino acids long. Looked up from germline, CDR1 is LNHDA and CDR2 is SQIVND (reference sequence). Trimming took 7 bases from V and 9 from J; bases not matched to a gene: 12. The CDR3 DNA sequence: TGTGCCAGTAACCCGACAGGGGGCATTTTTAGTGAGCAGTTCTTC. Translation: CASNPTGGIFSEQFF.

This clone has only a few counts. The chain is built from TRBV6-5 and TRBJ2-1; 8 bases match TRBD1. The V gene's germline CDR1 is MNHEY and CDR2 SVGAGI. Germline trimming cut 6 bases from V and 0 bases from J; bases unmatched to any gene: 4. This CDR3 is 15 amino acids long. CDR3 coding DNA: TGTGCCAGCAGGGGACAGGTCACCTCCTACAATGAGCAGTTCTTC. It yields the protein CASRGQVTSYNEQFF.